The 5 T cell receptor beta chains given below trace back to one sample, sequenced in a study of cytomegalovirus exposure and HLA in healthy donors. This table comes from immunoSEQ multiplex PCR, and its TCRdb copy is limited to in-frame clones, with some not included. Among roughly 120,000 clones, 88% were seen once, and the ten largest hold about 4.4%. Sequencing used PBMCs. Receptors originate from a man aged 18 to 30 in good health and CMV-seropositive.

This clone was observed a few times. The chain links TRBV27 to TRBJ2-1, with 7 bases matching TRBD1. The junction had 0 bases not matched to a gene; V was cut back by 5 bases and J by 5 bases. The CDR3 consists of 12 residues. Germline lookup yields CDR1 MNHEY and CDR2 SMNVEV (reference sequence). Here the CDR3 reads CASSQGDNEQFF. CDR3 bases: TGTGCCAGCAGTCAGGGGGACAATGAGCAGTTCTTC.

The chain has TRBV29-1 and TRBJ1-1; TRBD1 agrees at 9 bases. Germline lookup yields CDR1 SQVTM and CDR2 ANQGSEA. This CDR3 spans 15 amino acids. V shed 1 base and J 5 bases; nucleotides not matched to a gene: 8. CDR3 residues: CSVEGKQGATTEAFF. CDR3 nucleotides: TGCAGCGTTGAAGGAAAACAGGGGGCGACGACTGAAGCTTTCTTT.

The V and J genes are TRBV25-1 and TRBJ2-7, with D possibly being TRBD1 (7 bases). This CDR3 contains 15 residues. V lost 3 bases and J 3 bases, leaving 15 bases between the germline ends. In germline, CDR1 is MGHDK, CDR2 SYGVNS. The CDR3 loop reads CASSEGGQLYYEQYF. CDR3 nucleotide sequence: TGTGCCAGCAGTGAGGGGGGACAGTTGTACTACGAGCAGTACTTC.

The rearrangement links TRBV27 to TRBJ2-5, with 7 nucleotides matching TRBD1. Germline CDR1 reads MNHEY; CDR2 reads SMNVEV (reference sequence). The CDR3 spans 13 residues. V lost 6 bases, J lost 5 bases, and 6 bases stayed unmatched. The CDR3 here is CASSPRRGETQYF. The CDR3, as DNA: TGTGCCAGCAGCCCCCGCAGGGGGGAGACCCAGTACTTC.

V usage is TRBV27 and J usage is TRBJ2-1, with TRBD1 identical over 9 bases. The CDR3 contains 15 residues. V shed 6 bases, J shed 5 bases, and the junction held 8 bases outside the gene matches. Per germline, CDR1 MNHEY and CDR2 SMNVEV (reference sequence). The CDR3: CASSSLGTGNNEQFF. The CDR3, as DNA: TGTGCCAGCAGCTCCCTCGGGACAGGGAACAATGAGCAGTTCTTC.